The 29 T cell receptor beta chains below come from one sample, sequenced in a study of T cell responses to AZD1222 COVID-19 vaccine. The protocol was immunoSEQ multiplex PCR, while the TCRdb copy is restricted to in-frame clones and leaves out a portion. This sample has 130,000 to 150,000 clones, with approximately 90% found just once. The sequencing here drew on peripheral blood, taken on day 0 of AZD1222 vaccination. Receptor source: an adult in good health.

The V call is TRBV6-5, the J call TRBJ1-1; D perhaps matches TRBD1 (6 bases). Trimming stripped 2 bases from V and 0 bases from J, with 10 bases between. Germline CDR1 reads MNHEY; CDR2 reads SVGAGI. The CDR3 is made up of 15 amino acids. The CDR3 bases are TGTGCCAGCAGTTACCAGGGGCACCTGAACACTGAAGCTTTCTTT. It is translated as CASSYQGHLNTEAFF.

The table lists this clone with a count of one. The chain is built from TRBV10-2 and TRBJ1-2, with no clear D. The V gene's germline CDR1 is WSHSY and CDR2 SAAADI. This CDR3 contains 14 residues. Trimming pared 0 bases from V and 5 bases from J, leaving 10 bases between. The CDR3 sequence: CASSESGSVYGYTF. The CDR3 DNA sequence: TGCGCCAGCAGTGAGTCAGGGTCGGTTTATGGCTACACCTTC.

This sequence joins TRBV11-2 and TRBJ2-2; maybe TRBD1 (5 bases). The CDR3 runs to 14 residues. Germline-derived CDR1 and CDR2 are SGHAT and FQNNGV. Trimming took 5 bases from V and 4 from J, leaving 11 bases between them. This CDR3 is CASSMARVTGELFF. CDR3 DNA sequence: TGTGCCAGCAGCATGGCCAGGGTCACCGGGGAGCTGTTTTTT.

The V and J genes are TRBV6-2 or TRBV6-3 and TRBJ2-3; TRBD2 matches 7 bases. This CDR3 has 16 residues. The trim removed 2 bases at V and 0 bases at J, leaving 5 bases unmatched. Germline CDR1 and CDR2: MNHEY and SVGEGT. The CDR3 DNA is TGTGCCAGCAGTTACGGTGCGGGGGACAGCACAGATACGCAGTATTTT. It encodes CASSYGAGDSTDTQYF.

This clone was observed a single time. The gene calls are TRBV20-1 and TRBJ2-6; D call uncertain. From germline, CDR1 is DFQATT and CDR2 SNEGSKA (reference sequence). The CDR3 is 11 amino acids. Trimming removed 7 bases at V and 3 bases at J, with 4 bases between. CDR3: CSVRGANVLTF. CDR3 DNA sequence: TGCAGTGTTCGTGGGGCCAACGTCCTGACTTTC.

This clone was observed once. V usage is TRBV27 and J usage is TRBJ1-2, with 9 bases aligning to TRBD1. V lost 2 bases and J lost 6; bases outside the gene matches: 4. The CDR3 totals 14 residues. Germline assignment: CDR1 MNHEY and CDR2 SMNVEV (reference sequence). The CDR3 region has the DNA TGTGCCAGCAGTTTAGGACAGGGGTACCATGGCTACACCTTC. Translation: CASSLGQGYHGYTF.

The V call is TRBV24-1, the J call TRBJ2-3; TRBD2 might be the D (6 bases). The ends were cut back, 6 bases at V and 0 bases at J, with 15 bases in the middle. Germline CDR1 is KGHDR and CDR2 is SFDVKD. This CDR3 spans 16 amino acids. The CDR3 reads CATSTPGGASTDTQYF. The CDR3 bases are TGTGCCACCAGTACGCCCGGCGGGGCGAGCACAGATACGCAGTATTTT.

The J gene is TRBJ1-6, the V gene TRBV6-1; D unclear. The CDR3 has 16 amino acids. Per germline, CDR1 MNHNS and CDR2 SASEGT. The V end was cut by 2 bases, the J end by 8 bases, with 16 bases between. The CDR3 coding sequence is TGTGCCAGCAGTGAATGGTCCACCCTGGGTTATTCACCCCTCCACTTT. It translates to CASSEWSTLGYSPLHF.

This chain connects TRBV6-5 to TRBJ2-7; no clear D. The V gene's germline CDR1 is MNHEY and CDR2 SVGAGI. The germline V and J ends were trimmed by 7 bases and 4 bases, with 17 bases remaining between them. The CDR3 loop spans 14 amino acids. As DNA, the CDR3 is TGTGCCAGCACTACCCCAGGCCTTGTGTACGAGCAGTACTTC. Its protein is CASTTPGLVYEQYF.

The CDR3 nucleotides are TGTGCCAGCAGCCGCGGGCAGGGTAGGGCTGAAGCTTTCTTT. Translation gives CASSRGQGRAEAFF. The J gene is TRBJ1-1, the V gene TRBV7-3; possibly TRBD1 for D (5 bases). This CDR3 has 14 residues. V was pared by 5 bases and J by 6 bases, with 16 bases between. Germline V gene data show CDR1 as SGHTA and CDR2 as FQGTGA.

The chain links TRBV10-3 to TRBJ2-5; TRBD2 is a possible D gene (7 bases). Germline V gene sequence: CDR1 ENHRY, CDR2 SYGVKD. The CDR3 contains 15 residues. V was trimmed by 4 bases and J by 0 bases, leaving 12 bases between them. CDR3: CAISGTGGHQETQYF. The CDR3 coding sequence is TGTGCCATCAGTGGGACGGGGGGCCACCAAGAGACCCAGTACTTC.

This clone was recorded once. J is TRBJ1-4 and V is TRBV10-2; D ambiguous. The CDR3 runs 16 residues. Trimming removed 2 bases from V and 0 bases from J, with 10 bases in between. The germline V gene encodes CDR1 WSHSY and CDR2 SAAADI. The CDR3 nucleotides read TGCGCCAGCAGTGAGGCCCAGCCCGCAACTAATGAAAAACTGTTTTTT. As protein: CASSEAQPATNEKLFF.

This clone was found a few times. The chain links TRBV9 to TRBJ1-2; tentatively, D is TRBD1 (5 bases). Germline V gives CDR1 SGDLS, CDR2 YYNGEE. This CDR3 comprises 13 residues. V lost 0 bases and J 4 bases, leaving 7 bases between the germline ends. CDR3 amino acids: CASSVGQGYGYTF. The CDR3 nucleotides read TGTGCCAGCAGCGTAGGGCAGGGCTATGGCTACACCTTC.

This chain connects TRBV19 to TRBJ1-6, with D hard to call. From germline, CDR1 is LNHDA and CDR2 SQIVND (reference sequence). V lost 5 bases and J 4 bases, leaving 9 bases between the germline ends. This CDR3 contains 14 residues. The CDR3 region has the DNA TGTGCCAGTAGTTCGCAGGCTTATAATTCACCCCTCCACTTT. Amino acids: CASSSQAYNSPLHF.

The gene calls are TRBV27 and TRBJ1-5, with TRBD1 matching 9 bases. The V gene's germline CDR1 is MNHEY and CDR2 SMNVEV (reference sequence). CDR3 length equals 17 residues. Trimming removed 6 bases from V and 2 bases from J; junction bases left unmatched: 11. DNA of the CDR3: TGTGCCAGCAGGGAACAGGGGGCAAGAATAGGCAATCAGCCCCAGCATTTT. This translates into CASREQGARIGNQPQHF.

The V call is TRBV11-3, the J call TRBJ2-2; the D gene is possibly TRBD1 (5 bases). Germline CDR1 and CDR2: SGHNT and YENEEA. The germline V and J ends were trimmed by 1 base and 5 bases, with 17 bases remaining between them. The CDR3 is 17 residues long. CDR3 in amino acids: CASSLVGQTDLTGELFF. The DNA of the CDR3 is TGTGCCAGCAGCTTAGTGGGGCAGACCGACTTAACCGGGGAGCTGTTTTTT. Drawing the rest from reference TRBV11-3 and TRBJ2-2, the complete variable domain is EAGVVQSPRYKIIEKKQPVAFWCNPISGHNTLYWYLQNLGQGPELLIRYENEEAVDDSQLPKDRFSAERLKGVDSTLKIQPAELGDSAVYLCASSLVGQTDLTGELFFGEGSRLTVL.

This sequence joins TRBV3-1 (or the pseudogene TRBV3-2) and TRBJ2-2, with unresolved D. Trimming removed 0 bases at V and 13 bases at J, with 3 bases between. The V gene's germline CDR1 is LGHDT and CDR2 YNNKEL (reference sequence). CDR3 length: 10 amino acids. CDR3 residues: CASSQERLFF. CDR3 DNA sequence: TGTGCCAGCAGCCAAGAACGGCTGTTTTTT.

This chain connects TRBV24-1 to TRBJ2-5; D gene unclear. This CDR3 is built from 15 residues. Between the trimmed V and J ends, which lost 1 base and 7 bases, there was a span of 15 bases. Germline-derived CDR1 and CDR2 are KGHDR and SFDVKD. DNA for the CDR3: TGTGCCACCAGTGATTTTCCGACAAGATTGGGGACCCAGTACTTC. Amino acids: CATSDFPTRLGTQYF.

The gene calls are TRBV11-2 and TRBJ2-2; D may be TRBD1 or TRBD2 (5 bases each). Germline V gene sequence: CDR1 SGHAT, CDR2 FQNNGV. The CDR3 extends over 15 amino acids. V was trimmed by 5 bases and J by 3 bases, leaving 13 bases between them. The CDR3 sequence: CASSDGTHYTGELFF. The CDR3 bases are TGTGCCAGCAGCGACGGGACCCATTACACCGGGGAGCTGTTTTTT.

J is TRBJ2-2 and V is TRBV25-1; D is unresolved. Germline V CDR1 and CDR2: MGHDK, SYGVNS. Trimming pared 0 bases from V and 5 bases from J, leaving 19 bases between. This CDR3 is built from 18 residues. CDR3 nucleotides: TGTGCCAGCAGTGAATATAGGGCCAGGTCCCATGAAACCGGGGAGCTGTTTTTT. Encoded protein: CASSEYRARSHETGELFF.

The J gene is TRBJ1-6, the V gene TRBV2; D not certain. The CDR3 runs 14 residues. Trimming cost V 2 bases and J 7 bases, with 9 bases left between them. CDR1 is SNHLY, CDR2 FYNNEI, per germline. CDR3 residues: CASSELLPNSPLHF. As DNA, the CDR3 is TGTGCCAGCAGTGAATTACTCCCCAATTCACCCCTCCACTTT. The variable domain in full, with the rest retrieved from reference TRBV2 and TRBJ1-6, is EPEVTQTPSHQVTQMGQEVILRCVPISNHLYFYWYRQILGQKVEFLVSFYNNEISEKSEIFDDQFSVERPDGSNFTLKIRSTKLEDSAMYFCASSELLPNSPLHFGNGTRLTVT.

This chain links TRBV5-4 with TRBJ2-3, with TRBD2 matching over 8 bases. The CDR3 extends over 16 amino acids. Germline V gene data show CDR1 as SGHNT and CDR2 as YYREEE (reference sequence). V lost 0 bases and J lost 0; bases outside the gene matches: 3. CDR3 in DNA: TGTGCCAGCAGCTTGGTACGGGGGGGAAGCACAGATACGCAGTATTTT. It translates to CASSLVRGGSTDTQYF.

The J gene is TRBJ1-5, the V gene TRBV28, with D tentatively TRBD1 (5 bases). With 6 bases removed from V and 5 bases from J, the gap between germline ends came to 17 bases. Germline CDR1 is MDHEN and CDR2 is SYDVKM. The CDR3 has 15 residues. For the CDR3, the DNA is TGTGCCAGCAGCCTGACCGGGACGGGAGATCAGCCCCAGCATTTT. Translation gives CASSLTGTGDQPQHF.

The gene calls are TRBV18 and TRBJ1-5; TRBD1 aligns across 9 bases. Germline assignment: CDR1 KGHSH and CDR2 LQKENI. The CDR3 runs 17 residues. The J segment lost 5 bases and the V segment lost 3 bases, leaving 11 bases of the junction unmatched. This chain's CDR3 is CASSPPTGTGRDQPQHF. CDR3 coding DNA: TGTGCCAGCTCACCGCCGACGGGGACAGGGCGGGATCAGCCCCAGCATTTT.

The chain is built from TRBV7-2 and TRBJ1-2; D unresolved. Trimming shortened V by 1 base and J by 2 bases, and 8 bases separated the two germline ends. Germline CDR1 reads SGHTA; CDR2 reads FQGNSA. The CDR3 is 14 residues long. The CDR3 here is CASSLDPNNYGYTF. As DNA, the CDR3 is TGTGCCAGCAGCTTAGATCCGAACAACTATGGCTACACCTTC.

The chain couples TRBV4-2 to TRBJ1-1; D remains ambiguous. CDR1 and CDR2 (germline): LGHNA, YNFKEQ. CDR3 length: 11 residues. The V end was cut by 0 bases, the J end by 10 bases, with 6 bases between. In nucleotides, the CDR3 is TGTGCCAGCAGCCAAGATTGGGTAGCTTTCTTT. Its protein is CASSQDWVAFF.

The gene calls are TRBV6-5 and TRBJ1-1; maybe TRBD1 (5 bases). Germline-derived CDR1 and CDR2 are MNHEY and SVGAGI. The V gene lost 8 bases and the J gene lost 4 bases, with 14 bases spanning the gap. The length of the CDR3 is 13 residues. The CDR3 protein is CASSDRGFTEAFF. In DNA, the CDR3 is TGTGCCAGCTCTGATCGGGGGTTCACTGAAGCTTTCTTT.

The V call is TRBV3-1 (or the pseudogene TRBV3-2), the J call TRBJ2-2; D unclear. CDR1 and CDR2 (germline): LGHDT, YNNKEL (reference sequence). This CDR3 is built from 14 residues. V lost 4 bases and J lost 3, with 9 bases in between. The CDR3 spells CASSLGRDTGELFF. CDR3 coding DNA: TGTGCCAGCAGCCTCGGACGGGACACCGGGGAGCTGTTTTTT.

The V and J genes are TRBV3-1 (or the pseudogene TRBV3-2) and TRBJ1-4, with a tentative D call TRBD1 (5 bases). CDR1 and CDR2 from the germline V gene are LGHDT and YNNKEL (reference sequence). The CDR3 sequence is 14 residues long. With 6 bases removed from V and 8 bases from J, the gap between germline ends came to 16 bases. CDR3 residues: CASRQQGRREKLFF. CDR3 sequence (DNA): TGTGCCAGCAGGCAGCAGGGTCGGAGGGAAAAACTGTTTTTT.